This paragraph reports one T cell receptor (beta chain). The source of the sample is a study of cytomegalovirus exposure and HLA in healthy donors. Primers: 60 Vbeta forward and 13 Jbeta reverse. The assay was immunoSEQ multiplex PCR, and TCRdb's table has in-frame clones only and misses some. The sample holds under 130,000 clones. Per germline, CDR1 MNHNS and CDR2 SASEGT. The CDR3 contains 15 residues. The V and J ends lost 3 bases and 4 bases respectively, with 15 bases between them. The gene calls are TRBV6-1 and TRBJ1-1, with D tentatively TRBD1 (5 bases). The TCR comes from a man aged 50 or older in good health and CMV-seronegative. The sequenced sample consisted of PBMCs. The DNA of the CDR3 is TGTGCCAGCAGTGATAAAAGGGGAAGTGGCACTGAAGCTTTCTTT. Translating it yields CASSDKRGSGTEAFF.